These 10 T cell receptor beta chains were all obtained from the same sample, sequenced in a study of CD8 T cells in Susac syndrome. An input of about 0.5 to 1 ug of RNA was subjected to reverse transcription using random hexamers. TCRdb analysed the immunoSEQ multiplex PCR reads with MiXCR anew, one entry per CDR3 protein. The profile shows roughly 250,000 distinct CDR3 sequences, less than 96% of them singletons. Specimen: CD4+ T cells from PBMCs. The source of these receptors is a human donor with Susac syndrome.

The chain couples TRBV24-1 to TRBJ2-7; D call uncertain. The CDR3 contains 13 residues. Germline-derived CDR1 and CDR2 are KGHDR and SFDVKD. The ends were cut back, 3 bases at V and 1 base at J, with 6 bases in the middle. The CDR3 region is CATSDPRSYEQYF. The CDR3 bases are TGTGCCACCAGTGATCCTAGATCCTACGAGCAGTACTTC.

This sequence joins TRBV30 and TRBJ2-4; 9 bases align to TRBD2. V gave up 0 bases and J gave up 2 bases; unmatched junction bases: 14. CDR3 size: 19 residues. Germline CDR1 and CDR2: GTSNPN and SVGIG (reference sequence). CDR3 coding DNA: TGTGCCTGGAGTGTACCGAGCCTGCGGGAGGGCCGGTCCAAAAACATTCAGTACTTC. This sequence encodes CAWSVPSLREGRSKNIQYF.

The chain couples TRBV7-6 to TRBJ2-7; unclear D gene. The CDR3 loop spans 13 amino acids. Germline-derived CDR1 and CDR2 are SGHVS and FNYEAQ. Between the trimmed V and J ends, which lost 3 bases and 2 bases, there was a span of 8 bases. The chain's CDR3 is CASSLNGPYEQYF. CDR3 in DNA: TGTGCCAGCAGCTTGAATGGACCCTACGAGCAGTACTTC.

The gene calls are TRBV29-1 and TRBJ2-1; unclear D gene. The CDR3 consists of 13 residues. V lost 7 bases to trimming and J lost 4 bases, with 14 bases between them. CDR1 is SQVTM and CDR2 is ANQGSEA in the germline V gene. CDR3 loop: CSGTDPRYNEQFF. CDR3 DNA sequence: TGCAGCGGTACCGATCCTAGGTACAATGAGCAGTTCTTC.

The gene calls are TRBV3-1 and TRBJ1-2; D perhaps matches TRBD1 (5 bases). Per the germline V gene, CDR1 is LGHDT and CDR2 is YNNKEL (reference sequence). The CDR3 spans 15 residues. V was cut by 0 bases and J by 8 bases, with 16 bases left in between. CDR3 bases: TGTGCCAGCAGCCAAGATCTGCTCGGGACGAAAGGCTACACCTTC. Amino acids: CASSQDLLGTKGYTF. The whole variable domain, filled in from reference TRBV3-1 and TRBJ1-2, reads DTAVSQTPKYLVTQMGNDKSIKCEQNLGHDTMYWYKQDSKKFLKIMFSYNNKELIINETVPNRFSPKSPDKAHLNLHINSLELGDSAVYFCASSQDLLGTKGYTFGSGTRLTVV.

CDR3 coding DNA: TGTGCCAGTAGTAGCAGAAACAATGAGCAGTTCTTC. Translation: CASSSRNNEQFF. The chain recombines TRBV19 with TRBJ2-1; D call uncertain. CDR1 is LNHDA and CDR2 is SQIVND in the germline V gene (reference sequence). The CDR3 runs 12 residues. Trimming pared 4 bases from V and 5 bases from J, leaving 6 bases between.

The V gene is TRBV29-1, the J gene TRBJ2-1; 7 nucleotides line up with TRBD1. V shed 5 bases and J 8 bases; nucleotides not matched to a gene: 12. This CDR3 region has 14 residues. Germline values: CDR1 SQVTM, CDR2 ANQGSEA. The CDR3, as DNA: TGCAGCGTTACCAGGGGGTTAATATCGGATGAGCAGTTCTTC. This sequence encodes CSVTRGLISDEQFF.

The V and J genes are TRBV24-1 and TRBJ2-1; a possible D gene is TRBD2 (6 bases). The CDR3 has 14 residues. With 5 bases removed from V and 6 bases from J, the gap between germline ends came to 13 bases. The germline CDR1 and CDR2 sequences are KGHDR and SFDVKD. The CDR3 spells CATSGTGAFNEQFF. CDR3 DNA: TGTGCCACCAGTGGGACGGGAGCCTTCAATGAGCAGTTCTTC.

V and J are TRBV20-1 and TRBJ1-2, with no clear D. Deletions cut 0 bases from V and 2 bases from J, with 13 bases between. CDR1 DFQATT and CDR2 SNEGSKA come from the germline V gene (reference sequence). The CDR3 is 15 residues long. This chain's CDR3 is CSARERLRPNYGYTF. DNA for the CDR3: TGCAGTGCTAGAGAGAGACTGAGGCCGAACTATGGCTACACCTTC.

The chain recombines TRBV30 with TRBJ1-1; D call uncertain. CDR1 and CDR2 from the germline V gene are GTSNPN and SVGIG (reference sequence). The CDR3 is 11 amino acids. Deletions cut 0 bases from V and 11 bases from J, with 10 bases between. CDR3 amino acids: CAWSVIREAFF. Here the CDR3 DNA reads TGTGCCTGGAGTGTAATAAGGGAGGCTTTCTTT.